Shown below are 5 T cell receptor beta chains from a single sample sequenced in a study of T cell responses to AZD1222 COVID-19 vaccine. This table comes from immunoSEQ multiplex PCR, and its TCRdb copy is limited to in-frame clones, with some not included. This table has 120,000 or so clones, approximately 90% appearing once. Sample: peripheral blood, taken on day 0 of AZD1222 vaccination. The receptors were gathered from an adult in good health.

The chain combines TRBV13 with TRBJ2-3; D ambiguous. The V end lost 3 bases, the J end lost 4 bases, and 11 bases lay between the germline ends. Germline V gives CDR1 PRHDT, CDR2 FYEKMQ (reference sequence). This CDR3 has 14 residues. CDR3: CASSLGSFPDTQYF. In DNA, the CDR3 is TGTGCCAGCAGCTTGGGGTCTTTCCCAGATACGCAGTATTTT.

The table lists this clone with a few counts. This chain uses TRBV5-1 with TRBJ2-7; 9 bases fit TRBD1. CDR3 size: 15 residues. Germline assignment: CDR1 SGHRS and CDR2 YFSETQ. Losses at the gene ends were 1 base for V and 5 bases for J; bases not matched to a gene: 7. The CDR3 loop reads CASSLQSGTGNEQYF. In DNA form, the CDR3 reads TGCGCCAGCAGCTTGCAATCCGGGACAGGGAACGAGCAGTACTTC. Full variable domain (remainder filled in from reference TRBV5-1 and TRBJ2-7): KAGVTQTPRYLIKTRGQQVTLSCSPISGHRSVSWYQQTPGQGLQFLFEYFSETQRNKGNFPGRFSGRQFSNSRSEMNVSTLELGDSALYLCASSLQSGTGNEQYFGPGTRLTVT.

V is TRBV16 and J is TRBJ2-6; D perhaps matches TRBD2 (6 bases). V shed 3 bases and J shed 0 bases, with 6 bases lying between them. The CDR3 contains 15 residues. CDR1 and CDR2 from the germline V gene are KGHSY and FQNENV. CDR3 sequence reads: CASSQEGSGANVLTF. In DNA, the CDR3 is TGTGCCAGCAGCCAGGAGGGCTCTGGGGCCAACGTCCTGACTTTC.

The J gene is TRBJ2-1, the V gene TRBV27; D is unclear. The CDR3 has 14 residues. V was trimmed by 3 bases and J by 8 bases, leaving 14 bases between them. Germline V gene sequence: CDR1 MNHEY, CDR2 SMNVEV (reference sequence). CDR3 DNA: TGTGCCAGCAGTTTTGGTCCCAATACATATGAGCAGTTCTTC. Translation gives CASSFGPNTYEQFF.

The chain links TRBV7-2 to TRBJ2-7; 11 bases agree with TRBD2. The germline CDR1 and CDR2 sequences are SGHTA and FQGNSA. CDR3 size: 16 residues. Trimming removed 1 base from V and 4 bases from J; junction bases left unmatched: 6. CDR3 sequence: CASSLGASGRIYEQYF. The CDR3 region has the DNA TGTGCCAGCAGCTTAGGGGCTAGCGGGAGGATTTACGAGCAGTACTTC.